The rows below give T cell receptor beta chains drawn from one sample of a study of T cell responses to AZD1222 COVID-19 vaccine. Method: immunoSEQ multiplex PCR; TCRdb's copy keeps in-frame clones and lacks some. Here the sample spans roughly 160,000 clones, roughly 87% being singletons. The sample consisted of peripheral blood, taken 28 days after the second AZD1222 dose. Every receptor here comes from an adult who received the AZD1222 COVID-19 vaccine. The CDR3 runs from the conserved cysteine through the conserved F or W. Each record gives: D gene, clone size, J gene, CDR3 length, V gene, CDR3 protein, CDR3 DNA. D genes are given only for firm matches. Clone sizes are given selectively: once, few, many, or a class where the clone is expanded.

d_call: .; clone_size: .; j_call: TRBJ1-6; cdr3_length: 16; v_call: TRBV5-6; cdr3_aa: CASSLKRGPYNSPLHF; cdr3_nt: TGTGCCAGCAGCTTGAAACGGGGTCCGTATAATTCACCCCTCCACTTT
d_call: TRBD1; clone_size: .; j_call: TRBJ1-6; cdr3_length: 15; v_call: TRBV19; cdr3_aa: CASSTTGGADSPLHF; cdr3_nt: TGTGCCAGTAGTACCACAGGGGGCGCAGATTCACCCCTCCACTTT
d_call: .; clone_size: .; j_call: TRBJ1-2; cdr3_length: 13; v_call: TRBV12-3/TRBV12-4; cdr3_aa: CASSFPGLGGYTF; cdr3_nt: TGTGCCAGCAGTTTTCCAGGGCTGGGTGGCTACACCTTC
d_call: TRBD1; clone_size: .; j_call: TRBJ1-3; cdr3_length: 15; v_call: TRBV9; cdr3_aa: CASSHTGGIRDTIYF; cdr3_nt: TGTGCCAGCAGCCATACAGGGGGAATTAGGGACACCATATATTTT
d_call: .; clone_size: .; j_call: TRBJ1-1; cdr3_length: 16; v_call: TRBV27; cdr3_aa: CASSTRVLLKNTEAFF; cdr3_nt: TGTGCCAGCAGTACCCGGGTCCTGCTGAAGAACACTGAAGCTTTCTTT
d_call: .; clone_size: .; j_call: TRBJ2-1; cdr3_length: 15; v_call: TRBV14; cdr3_aa: CASSLRAASYNEQFF; cdr3_nt: TGTGCCAGCAGCCTGCGAGCGGCCTCCTACAATGAGCAGTTCTTC
d_call: .; clone_size: .; j_call: TRBJ2-2; cdr3_length: 14; v_call: TRBV19; cdr3_aa: CASRQGSNTGELFF; cdr3_nt: TGTGCCAGTAGACAGGGTTCGAACACCGGGGAGCTGTTTTTT
d_call: TRBD1; clone_size: .; j_call: TRBJ1-2; cdr3_length: 15; v_call: TRBV11-2; cdr3_aa: CASSFSMGQGAGYTF; cdr3_nt: TGTGCCAGCAGCTTTAGTATGGGACAGGGGGCGGGCTACACCTTC
d_call: .; clone_size: .; j_call: TRBJ2-7; cdr3_length: 11; v_call: TRBV7-2; cdr3_aa: CASSIGGAMYF; cdr3_nt: TGTGCCAGCAGCATAGGGGGGGCCATGTACTTC
d_call: .; clone_size: .; j_call: TRBJ1-2; cdr3_length: 14; v_call: TRBV19; cdr3_aa: CASSLSAGNYGYTF; cdr3_nt: TGTGCCAGTAGCCTTTCGGCGGGAAACTATGGCTACACCTTC
d_call: .; clone_size: .; j_call: TRBJ1-5; cdr3_length: 17; v_call: TRBV19; cdr3_aa: CASSIDAGGESNQPQHF; cdr3_nt: TGTGCCAGTAGTATAGATGCGGGGGGCGAGAGCAATCAGCCCCAGCATTTT
d_call: TRBD1; clone_size: .; j_call: TRBJ1-2; cdr3_length: 17; v_call: TRBV4-1; cdr3_aa: CASSQNGLGQGVFGYTF; cdr3_nt: TGCGCCAGCAGCCAGAATGGCTTAGGACAGGGTGTCTTCGGCTACACCTTC
d_call: .; clone_size: .; j_call: TRBJ2-3; cdr3_length: 12; v_call: TRBV12-3/TRBV12-4; cdr3_aa: CASSWGTDTQYF; cdr3_nt: TGTGCCAGCAGTTGGGGCACAGATACGCAGTATTTT
d_call: TRBD1; clone_size: .; j_call: TRBJ1-2; cdr3_length: 16; v_call: TRBV6-5; cdr3_aa: CASSYSPGQADYGYTF; cdr3_nt: TGTGCCAGCAGTTACTCGCCGGGACAGGCTGACTATGGCTACACCTTC
d_call: .; clone_size: .; j_call: TRBJ2-3; cdr3_length: 15; v_call: TRBV2; cdr3_aa: CASSQGEWSTDTQYF; cdr3_nt: TGTGCCAGCAGTCAGGGCGAGTGGAGCACAGATACGCAGTATTTT
d_call: TRBD2; clone_size: once; j_call: TRBJ2-2; cdr3_length: 18; v_call: TRBV7-2; cdr3_aa: CASSLDGLAGGLTGELFF; cdr3_nt: TGTGCCAGCAGCTTAGACGGCCTAGCGGGGGGACTCACCGGGGAGCTGTTTTTT
d_call: TRBD2; clone_size: .; j_call: TRBJ2-5; cdr3_length: 16; v_call: TRBV18; cdr3_aa: CASSPLAGGLQETQYF; cdr3_nt: TGTGCCAGCTCACCTCTAGCGGGGGGACTCCAAGAGACCCAGTACTTC
d_call: TRBD1; clone_size: .; j_call: TRBJ1-4; cdr3_length: 14; v_call: TRBV2; cdr3_aa: CAGARQGLNEKLFF; cdr3_nt: TGTGCCGGGGCTCGACAGGGGCTAAATGAAAAACTGTTTTTT
d_call: .; clone_size: .; j_call: TRBJ1-2; cdr3_length: 16; v_call: TRBV6-1; cdr3_aa: CASSEALRVRGYGYTF; cdr3_nt: TGTGCCAGCAGTGAAGCCCTACGGGTAAGGGGCTATGGCTACACCTTC
d_call: .; clone_size: .; j_call: TRBJ2-3; cdr3_length: 15; v_call: TRBV12-5; cdr3_aa: CASGLTGASTDTQYF; cdr3_nt: TGTGCTAGTGGTTTGACTGGGGCTAGCACAGATACGCAGTATTTT
d_call: .; clone_size: .; j_call: TRBJ1-1; cdr3_length: 13; v_call: TRBV11-2; cdr3_aa: CASSLVLGTEAFF; cdr3_nt: TGTGCCAGCAGCTTAGTGCTGGGGACTGAAGCTTTCTTT
d_call: .; clone_size: .; j_call: TRBJ1-5; cdr3_length: 13; v_call: TRBV2; cdr3_aa: CASSDGRYQPQHF; cdr3_nt: TGTGCCAGCAGTGATGGGCGGTATCAGCCCCAGCATTTT
d_call: .; clone_size: .; j_call: TRBJ1-2; cdr3_length: 16; v_call: TRBV27; cdr3_aa: CASRTETGSPLYGYTF; cdr3_nt: TGTGCCAGCAGAACCGAAACAGGGTCCCCTCTTTATGGCTACACCTTC
d_call: .; clone_size: .; j_call: TRBJ1-1; cdr3_length: 13; v_call: TRBV12-3/TRBV12-4; cdr3_aa: CASTPAGSGEAFF; cdr3_nt: TGTGCCAGCACCCCCGCGGGATCGGGTGAAGCTTTCTTT
d_call: .; clone_size: .; j_call: TRBJ1-4; cdr3_length: 13; v_call: TRBV20-1; cdr3_aa: CSASSGSNEKLFF; cdr3_nt: TGCAGTGCTAGTTCGGGCTCTAATGAAAAACTGTTTTTT
d_call: TRBD1; clone_size: .; j_call: TRBJ2-7; cdr3_length: 15; v_call: TRBV4-3; cdr3_aa: CASRGTPGQRYEQYF; cdr3_nt: TGCGCCAGCAGAGGAACGCCGGGACAGCGCTACGAGCAGTACTTC
d_call: .; clone_size: .; j_call: TRBJ1-2; cdr3_length: 14; v_call: TRBV27; cdr3_aa: CASSREGWGPGYTF; cdr3_nt: TGTGCCAGTTCCCGGGAGGGGTGGGGACCTGGCTACACCTTC
d_call: TRBD2; clone_size: .; j_call: TRBJ2-1; cdr3_length: 18; v_call: TRBV6-2/TRBV6-3; cdr3_aa: CASSYSLSGGPSYNEQFF; cdr3_nt: TGTGCCAGCAGTTACTCCCTCAGCGGGGGACCCTCCTACAATGAGCAGTTCTTC
d_call: .; clone_size: .; j_call: TRBJ1-2; cdr3_length: 14; v_call: TRBV5-1; cdr3_aa: CASRQRGIGGGYTF; cdr3_nt: TGCGCCAGCAGACAAAGGGGAATCGGGGGTGGCTACACCTTC
d_call: .; clone_size: .; j_call: TRBJ1-2; cdr3_length: 15; v_call: TRBV19; cdr3_aa: CASSIDHRTVYGYTF; cdr3_nt: TGTGCCAGTAGTATAGATCACCGGACAGTCTATGGCTACACCTTC
d_call: .; clone_size: .; j_call: TRBJ2-1; cdr3_length: 13; v_call: TRBV6-1; cdr3_aa: CASSEGVDNEQFF; cdr3_nt: TGTGCCAGCAGTGAAGGAGTCGACAATGAGCAGTTCTTC
d_call: .; clone_size: .; j_call: TRBJ2-1; cdr3_length: 11; v_call: TRBV3-1/TRBV3-2; cdr3_aa: CASKLYNEQFF; cdr3_nt: TGTGCCAGCAAACTGTACAATGAGCAGTTCTTC
d_call: TRBD1; clone_size: .; j_call: TRBJ1-5; cdr3_length: 12; v_call: TRBV2; cdr3_aa: CASRGQNQPQHF; cdr3_nt: TGTGCCAGCAGGGGACAGAATCAGCCCCAGCATTTT
d_call: .; clone_size: .; j_call: TRBJ1-1; cdr3_length: 13; v_call: TRBV6-2/TRBV6-3; cdr3_aa: CASSFLVNTEAFF; cdr3_nt: TGTGCCAGCAGTTTTTTGGTGAACACTGAAGCTTTCTTT
d_call: .; clone_size: .; j_call: TRBJ1-1; cdr3_length: 13; v_call: TRBV12-3/TRBV12-4; cdr3_aa: CASSPAGGAEAFF; cdr3_nt: TGTGCCAGCAGCCCCGCCGGGGGCGCTGAAGCTTTCTTT
d_call: .; clone_size: .; j_call: TRBJ1-1; cdr3_length: 14; v_call: TRBV18; cdr3_aa: CASSPNLGNTEAFF; cdr3_nt: TGTGCCAGCTCACCAAACCTCGGGAACACTGAAGCTTTCTTT
d_call: TRBD1; clone_size: .; j_call: TRBJ2-7; cdr3_length: 13; v_call: TRBV30; cdr3_aa: CAWTRGQLGEQYF; cdr3_nt: TGTGCCTGGACCAGGGGGCAACTGGGCGAGCAGTACTTC
d_call: .; clone_size: .; j_call: TRBJ2-5; cdr3_length: 13; v_call: TRBV18; cdr3_aa: CASSPPGIETQYF; cdr3_nt: TGTGCCAGCTCACCCCCAGGGATAGAGACCCAGTACTTC
d_call: TRBD2; clone_size: once; j_call: TRBJ2-5; cdr3_length: 12; v_call: TRBV12-3/TRBV12-4; cdr3_aa: CASSLAGKTQYF; cdr3_nt: TGTGCCAGCAGTCTAGCGGGGAAGACCCAGTACTTC
d_call: .; clone_size: .; j_call: TRBJ1-1; cdr3_length: 13; v_call: TRBV21-1; cdr3_aa: CASSKAPGNGAFF; cdr3_nt: TGTGCCAGCAGCAAGGCTCCCGGGAACGGAGCTTTCTTT
d_call: .; clone_size: .; j_call: TRBJ2-6; cdr3_length: 19; v_call: TRBV19; cdr3_aa: CASSIQGAPTGAGANVLTF; cdr3_nt: TGTGCCAGTAGTATTCAGGGAGCCCCCACGGGCGCTGGGGCCAACGTCCTGACTTTC
d_call: .; clone_size: .; j_call: TRBJ2-3; cdr3_length: 14; v_call: TRBV4-2; cdr3_aa: CASSAQRTGDTQYF; cdr3_nt: TGTGCCAGCAGCGCCCAGAGAACTGGAGATACGCAGTATTTT
d_call: TRBD1; clone_size: .; j_call: TRBJ2-3; cdr3_length: 15; v_call: TRBV5-1; cdr3_aa: CASSLTGGSTDTQYF; cdr3_nt: TGCGCCAGCAGTCTGACAGGGGGGTCCACAGATACGCAGTATTTT
d_call: .; clone_size: few; j_call: TRBJ1-1; cdr3_length: 16; v_call: TRBV27; cdr3_aa: CASSLSLVSLNTEAFF; cdr3_nt: TGTGCCAGCAGTTTATCGTTAGTCAGCTTGAACACTGAAGCTTTCTTT
d_call: TRBD1; clone_size: .; j_call: TRBJ1-5; cdr3_length: 15; v_call: TRBV7-2; cdr3_aa: CASSLRGHGNQPQHF; cdr3_nt: TGTGCCAGCAGCTTAAGGGGGCATGGCAATCAGCCCCAGCATTTT
d_call: .; clone_size: .; j_call: TRBJ1-1; cdr3_length: 13; v_call: TRBV10-1; cdr3_aa: CASSESQSPEAFF; cdr3_nt: TGCGCCAGCAGTGAGTCGCAGAGTCCTGAAGCTTTCTTT
d_call: .; clone_size: .; j_call: TRBJ2-2; cdr3_length: 14; v_call: TRBV19; cdr3_aa: CASSFGGGTGELFF; cdr3_nt: TGTGCCAGTAGTTTCGGCGGCGGAACCGGGGAGCTGTTTTTT
d_call: TRBD2; clone_size: .; j_call: TRBJ2-1; cdr3_length: 11; v_call: TRBV4-2; cdr3_aa: CASRGVGEQFF; cdr3_nt: TGTGCCAGCCGGGGGGTCGGTGAGCAGTTCTTC
d_call: .; clone_size: .; j_call: TRBJ1-3; cdr3_length: 15; v_call: TRBV15; cdr3_aa: CATSRGRNSGNTIYF; cdr3_nt: TGTGCCACCAGCAGGGGACGAAACTCTGGAAACACCATATATTTT
d_call: TRBD1; clone_size: .; j_call: TRBJ2-2; cdr3_length: 15; v_call: TRBV7-9; cdr3_aa: CASSLKGAATGELFF; cdr3_nt: TGTGCCAGCAGCTTAAAGGGGGCAGCCACCGGGGAGCTGTTTTTT
d_call: TRBD1; clone_size: .; j_call: TRBJ2-7; cdr3_length: 15; v_call: TRBV4-1; cdr3_aa: CASSQDEGGRDEQYF; cdr3_nt: TGCGCCAGCAGCCAAGATGAAGGGGGCAGGGACGAGCAGTACTTC
d_call: .; clone_size: few; j_call: TRBJ1-2; cdr3_length: 11; v_call: TRBV24-1; cdr3_aa: CATSGENGYTF; cdr3_nt: TGTGCCACCAGTGGGGAAAATGGCTACACCTTC